One T cell receptor (beta chain) is described in this entry. This clonotype was picked up many times. It has no known antigen specificity. Base-call qualities are not available, and no considerably larger clone is one nucleotide away. The method was PCR. TCRdb lists the instrument as Illumina HiSeq 4000. Preparation of bulk TCR libraries followed a previously described approach, with the TCR primers listed in Table S5. The Qiagen AllPrep DNA/RNA kit was used to purify total RNA. Before analysis, reads from multiple sequencing runs of one library were combined. Per the source publication's procedure: Reads were retained only if the reads had an exact TCR constant sequence, and the retained reads were trimmed to 150 nt and grouped according to their 12-nt molecular barcodes. Within each barcode group, reads were sub-clustered at a 15% Levenshtein threshold, and quality-weighted consensus sequences were built per RNA molecule. Non-functional sequences were discarded, and so were lower-count sequences lying one edit away from another sequence. Based on a fit of two negative binomial distributions, barcode sub-clusters having less than 20% of the maximum read count were discarded. TCRdb reprocessed the public reads (quality trimming at Q25 with fastp, clone calling with MiXCR) and kept in-frame beta chains. All rows with the same CDR3 protein become a single entry with the most common DNA and genes. The V and J calls follow TCRdb's processing rather than the paper's. Present in this sample are 550,000 to 750,000 distinct CDR3 sequences, about 20% of which were seen just once. The ten largest clones represent roughly 0.85% of the sample.

This specimen comes from a study of molecular identifiers for immune sequencing clone quantification (dated by TCRdb to between 2017 and 2018). Notes on the research overall: For a replicate experiment, RNA from around 20,000 or 100,000 naive CD8 T cells was divided into five aliquots, of which four were sequenced. This methods study used CD8 T cells to benchmark TCR RNA copy counting and molecular-identifier clustering-based TCR repertoire sequencing (MIDCIRS).

Libraries of naive CD8 T cells were built from about 20,000 to 1,000,000 sorted cells, with 10%, 30% or 50% of the purified RNA used. Naive CD8 T cells were FACS-sorted as CD8+CD4-CCR7+CD45RA+ on a BD FACSAria II into RLT Plus buffer. Nine to eleven TCR copies' worth of Jurkat RNA were spiked into roughly 17,000-1,100,000 naive CD8 T cell samples to test detection sensitivity. CD8 T cells were enriched with RosetteSep CD8+ T Cell Enrichment Cocktail and Ficoll-Paque, followed by ACK red cell lysis. Results and caveats for the whole study, not just this receptor: A single cell's worth of spiked-in Jurkat TCR RNA was reported detectable even among 750,000 to 1,000,000 naive CD8 T cells. Highly expanded clone sizes could be underestimated because identical TCR molecules may share a barcode. When barcode sub-clustering was not used, chimeric consensus sequences inflated TCR diversity, with chimeras reaching as high as 47%. Modeling indicated roughly 3.2 TCR RNA copies recovered per cell, compared with about 10 by digital PCR, which implies a capture efficiency of approximately 30%. In CMV-specific effector cells, clones with more than 20 RNA copies accounted for over 97% of molecules, whereas in naive cells such clones accounted for under 1%. Spiked-in Jurkat TCR RNA (10 copies' worth), which is not part of the donor repertoire, was contained in the naive libraries.

The TCR originated in a human donor in good health. Some libraries in this study had Jurkat cell RNA spiked in. Sequenced input: naive CD8+ T cells from blood, with Jurkat cell RNA spiked in. The intended sense of this specimen's cell subset or site label: FACS-sorted CD8+CD4-CCR7+CD45RA+ naive T cells.

DNA sequence: TGTGCCAGCAGCTTAGTAGGGGTCGGAACTGAAGCTTTCTTT. Its protein reads: CASSLVGVGTEAFF. This chain is built from TRBV7-9 and TRBJ1-1; the D gene is possibly TRBD1, with 5 bases matching. The germline V gene (reference sequence) provides CDR1 SEHNR and CDR2 FQNEAQ. V is reduced by 1 base and J by 5 bases, leaving a spacing of 11 bases between them. The CDR3 holds 14 amino acids from the cysteine to the phenylalanine. This entry keeps only the CDR3 DNA: 42 bases, framed from base 1. Beyond the CDR3, the reference TRBV7-9 and TRBJ1-1 genes provide the residues; the full variable domain reads: DTGVSQNPRHKITKRGQNVTFRCDPISEHNRLYWYRQTLGQGPEFLTYFQNEAQLEKSRLLSDRFSAERPKGSFSTLEIQRTEQGDSAMYLCASSLVGVGTEAFFGQGTRLTVV.